The 26 T cell receptor gamma chains listed next were all sequenced from one sample in a study of γδ T cells in repeated Plasmodium falciparum infection. With CATT, TCRdb re-called clones from the multiplex PCR reads. The top ten hold under 35% of the sample, which has more than 4,500 gamma-chain clones, nearly 3.5% seen once. Bulk repertoires came from Vgamma9/Vdelta2+ or Vdelta2-negative gammadelta T cells flow-sorted from PBMC. Sequencing was performed on gamma-delta T cells from blood. These TCRs come from a pool of human donors (malaria-infected and uninfected, not separated).

A remark on this clone: TCRdb records a much larger clone's protein for this DNA, with a difference at residue 8 that likely arises from a read error; the protein given is the translation of the DNA. The V and J genes are TRGV9 and TRGJ1 or TRGJ2. CDR3 length equals 14 residues. Germline V gives CDR1 GITISATS, CDR2 ISYDGTV (reference sequence). V was pared by 3 bases and J by 3 bases, with 8 bases of the junction left unmatched. CDR3 sequence reads: CALWESSSYYKKLF. In DNA form, the CDR3 reads TGTGCCTTGTGGGAGTCTTCGAGTTATTATAAGAAACTCTTT.

This clone has only a few counts. The mismatch at residue 4 between this DNA's translation and the TCRdb protein of a much larger clone likely reflects a read error; the protein shown is translated from the DNA. Within the sample, other DNA sequences also encode this same CDR3. The rearrangement links TRGV8 to TRGJ1 or TRGJ2. This CDR3 is built from 13 residues. Germline CDR1 VENAVY, CDR2 YDSYNSRV. As DNA, the CDR3 is TGTGCCACCAGGGATAGGCGGAGGTATAAGAAACTCTTT. This codes for CATRDRRRYKKLF.

Comment on this clone: The protein TCRdb gives is from a much larger clone and does not agree with this DNA's translation at residue 5, likely a read error; the protein shown here comes from the DNA. This chain uses TRGV9 with TRGJ1 or TRGJ2. CDR1 and CDR2 from the germline V gene are GITISATS and ISYDGTV (reference sequence). CDR3 length: 13 residues. V shed 5 bases, J shed 3 bases, and the junction held 7 bases outside the gene matches. CDR3: CALWGTPYYKKLF. CDR3 nucleotides: TGTGCCTTGTGGGGGACCCCTTATTATAAGAAACTCTTT.

This clone was found a few times. The mismatch at residue 11 between this DNA's translation and the TCRdb protein of a much larger clone likely reflects a read error; the protein shown is translated from the DNA. V is TRGV3 and J is TRGJP. The J gene was not available in TCRdb and was assigned here by matching the DNA to germline segments. The CDR3 totals 18 residues. CDR1 is VTNTFY and CDR2 is YDVSTARD in the germline V gene (reference sequence). In DNA form, the CDR3 reads TGTGCCACCTGGGTCCCAAGGCCACAAGAGTTTGGCAAAAAAATCAAGGTATTT. It specifies CATWVPRPQEFGKKIKVF.

This clone was recorded many times. V and J are TRGV9 and TRGJP. The J segment lost 7 bases and the V segment lost 4 bases, leaving 10 bases of the junction unmatched. The germline V gene encodes CDR1 GITISATS and CDR2 ISYDGTV (reference sequence). This CDR3 region has 17 residues. The CDR3 loop is CALWEVIYELGKKIKVF. The DNA of the CDR3 is TGTGCCTTGTGGGAAGTCATATACGAGTTGGGCAAAAAAATCAAGGTATTT.

The sample holds a few counts of this clone. TCRdb's protein, taken from a much larger clone, differs from this DNA's translation at residue 13, likely owing to a read error; the protein displayed comes from the DNA. The rearrangement joins TRGV9 to TRGJP. No J segment appears in TCRdb, so it was assigned here by matching the sequence to germline. The CDR3 extends over 16 amino acids. Germline assignment: CDR1 GITISATS and CDR2 ISYDGTV (reference sequence). CDR3 loop: CALWGTQELGKKVKVF. DNA for the CDR3: TGTGCCTTGTGGGGGACACAAGAGTTGGGCAAAAAAGTCAAGGTATTT.

At least ten counts were recorded for this clone. The protein TCRdb lists belongs to a much larger clone and differs from this DNA's translation at residue 6, which points to a read error; the protein shown is made from the DNA. The chain uses TRGV9 and TRGJP. Matching the DNA to germline supplied the J gene, which TCRdb does not give. CDR1 GITISATS and CDR2 ISYDGTV come from the germline V gene (reference sequence). V gave up 2 bases and J gave up 7 bases; unmatched junction bases: 5. The CDR3 spans 16 residues. The CDR3 here is CALWEAAELGKKIKVF. The CDR3 DNA reads as TGTGCCTTGTGGGAGGCGGCGGAGTTGGGCAAAAAAATCAAGGTATTT.

This clone has only a few counts. A far larger clone is one nucleotide away, so this likely arose from a read error. The CDR3 DNA reads as TGTGCCACCTGGGATTACCCCTATTACAAGAAACTCTTT. Translating gives CATWDYPYYKKLF. The chain recombines TRGV4 with TRGJ1 or TRGJ2. TCRdb is silent on the J gene; assignment here came from matching the DNA to germline. There are 13 residues in the CDR3. Germline CDR1 is EGSTGY and CDR2 is YDSYTSSV.

Concerning this clone itself: With only one base between it and a far larger clone, this is likely a read error. Within the sample, other DNA sequences also encode this same CDR3. The chain uses TRGV9 and TRGJP. No J gene is reported in TCRdb; it was inferred here by comparing the DNA with germline. The CDR3 runs 16 residues. Looked up from germline, CDR1 is GITISATS and CDR2 is ISYDGTV (reference sequence). Here the CDR3 DNA reads TGTGCCTTGTGGGAGTATAAAGTGTTGGGTAAAAAAATCAAGGTATTT. As protein: CALWEYKVLGKKIKVF.

The table lists this clone with a few counts. A far larger clone is just one base off, so this is likely a read error. The same CDR3 is also encoded by other DNA sequences in this sample. The V call is TRGV9, the J call TRGJ1 or TRGJ2. Here the J gene came from matching the DNA to germline, since TCRdb omits it. V lost 11 bases and J lost 8; bases outside the gene matches: 15. The CDR3 extends over 12 amino acids. Germline V lookup: CDR1 GITISATS, CDR2 ISYDGTV (reference sequence). In DNA form, the CDR3 reads TGTGCCTCGTATCATTCCCAGGATAAGAAACTCTTT. Its protein product is CASYHSQDKKLF.

This clone was counted between two and nine times. The protein recorded in TCRdb matches a much larger clone and deviates from this DNA's translation at residue 10, suggesting a read error; the protein here is obtained by translating the DNA. This chain uses TRGV3 with TRGJ1 or TRGJ2. The J gene was missing in TCRdb and was found by matching the end of the DNA to germline. The CDR3 is 13 amino acids. Germline values: CDR1 VTNTFY, CDR2 YDVSTARD (reference sequence). The CDR3 reads CATWDRRRYRKLF. The CDR3 coding sequence is TGTGCCACCTGGGACAGGCGTCGGTATAGGAAACTCTTT.

This clone was seen only a few times. The rearrangement uses TRGV9 and TRGJP. TCRdb records no J gene; here it was assigned by comparing the DNA to germline. The germline V gene has CDR1 GITISATS and CDR2 ISYDGTV (reference sequence). With V trimmed by 3 bases and J by 5 bases, 7 bases remained unmatched. The CDR3 is made up of 17 amino acids. In DNA, the CDR3 is TGTGCCTTGTGGGAGTCTACTAAAGAGTTGGGCAAAAAAATCAAGGTATTT. This sequence encodes CALWESTKELGKKIKVF.

This clone was detected a few times. At the DNA level, this CDR3 is encoded by other sequences in the same sample as well. This chain uses TRGV9 with TRGJP. As TCRdb names no J gene, one was assigned here on the basis of a DNA match to germline. The CDR3 spans 17 residues. The V gene end was trimmed by 1 base and the J gene end by 7 bases; junction bases not matched to a gene: 7. CDR1 is GITISATS, CDR2 ISYDGTV, per germline (reference sequence). The CDR3 DNA is TGTGCCTTGTGGGAGGTCTCCGGGGAGTTGGGCAAAAAAATCAAGGTATTT. Protein: CALWEVSGELGKKIKVF.

Only a few counts were recorded for this clone. TCRdb pairs this DNA with a much larger clone's protein that differs at residue 9, likely a read error; the protein shown was translated from the DNA. The J gene is TRGJ1 or TRGJ2, the V gene TRGV8. The J gene, left out of TCRdb, was set here by checking the DNA against germline. CDR3 length: 12 amino acids. From germline, CDR1 is VENAVY and CDR2 YDSYNSRV. CDR3 protein: CATWDDYYRKLF. CDR3 sequence (DNA): TGTGCCACCTGGGACGATTATTATAGGAAACTCTTT.

This clone has ten or more counts. The amino acid sequence in TCRdb belongs to a much larger clone and departs from this DNA's translation at residue 4, likely a sequencing read error; the sequence shown is translated from the DNA. In DNA, the CDR3 is TGTGCCTTGCGGGAACAAGAGTTGGGCAAAAAAATCAAGGTATTT. This codes for CALREQELGKKIKVF. The chain uses TRGV9 and TRGJP. The J gene was missing in TCRdb and was found by matching the end of the DNA to germline. The CDR3 runs to 15 residues. Germline V CDR1 and CDR2: GITISATS, ISYDGTV (reference sequence).

In its sample, this clone was seen a few times. The protein recorded in TCRdb matches a much larger clone and deviates from this DNA's translation at residue 13, suggesting a read error; the protein here is obtained by translating the DNA. This rearrangement joins TRGV9 to TRGJP. TCRdb does not report a J gene; here it was assigned by matching the DNA to germline references. The CDR3 is 17 amino acids. Germline loops: CDR1 GITISATS, CDR2 ISYDGTV (reference sequence). The CDR3 bases are TGTGCCTTGTGGGAGGATAGCCAAGAGTTGGGCAAAAGAATCAAGGTATTT. Translating it yields CALWEDSQELGKRIKVF.

This clone has a count of ten or more. It is likely a read error: a sequence one base away is far more abundant. The DNA of the CDR3 is TGTGCCGCCTGGGATGGGCCAGGGGATTATTATAAGAAACTCTTT. This encodes CAAWDGPGDYYKKLF. This chain links TRGV4 with TRGJ1 or TRGJ2. The CDR3 has 15 amino acids. CDR1 is EGSTGY and CDR2 is YDSYTSSV in the germline V gene.

This clone was seen a few times. The protein that TCRdb holds for this DNA derives from a much larger clone and differs from the translated DNA at residue 3, which likely indicates a read error; the protein shown here is translated from the DNA. The chain has TRGV4 and TRGJ1 or TRGJ2. CDR1 is EGSTGY and CDR2 is YDSYTSSV in the germline V gene. The CDR3 runs to 14 residues. In DNA, the CDR3 is TGTGCCTCCTGGCCGTGGGGGGGTTATTATAAGAAACTCTTT. This translates into CASWPWGGYYKKLF.

This clone was seen a handful of times. This DNA's translation differs at residues 3 and 7 from TCRdb's protein, which comes from a much larger clone; a read error is likely, and the protein shown is translated from the DNA. This chain links TRGV8 with TRGJ1 or TRGJ2. The CDR3 contains 13 residues. CDR1 is VENAVY and CDR2 is YDSYNSRV in the germline V gene. DNA for the CDR3: TGTGCCTCCTGGGATAGGTGGAGGTATAAGAAACTCTTT. Translating it yields CASWDRWRYKKLF.

In its sample, this clone was seen many times. The chain is built from TRGV9 and TRGJP. TCRdb gives no J gene; it was assigned here by matching the DNA to germline. V shed 1 base and J 3 bases; nucleotides not matched to a gene: 6. There are 18 residues in the CDR3. Germline V gene sequence: CDR1 GITISATS, CDR2 ISYDGTV (reference sequence). The CDR3 coding sequence is TGTGCCTTGTGGGAGGTTAGGACGCAAGAGTTGGGCAAAAAAATCAAGGTATTT. Amino acids: CALWEVRTQELGKKIKVF.

This clone occurred many times. This chain connects TRGV9 to TRGJP. Here the J gene came from matching the DNA to germline, since TCRdb omits it. Germline CDR1 reads GITISATS; CDR2 reads ISYDGTV (reference sequence). This CDR3 spans 17 amino acids. Trimming at V came to 2 bases and at J to 9 bases, leaving 10 bases not matched to a gene. In DNA form, the CDR3 reads TGTGCCTTGTGGGAGGCCTTGGGAGGGTTGGGCAAAAAAATCAAGGTATTT. Protein: CALWEALGGLGKKIKVF.

Sample share makes this clone large. Other DNA sequences in this specimen translate into the identical CDR3. J is TRGJP and V is TRGV9. CDR1 is GITISATS and CDR2 is ISYDGTV in the germline V gene (reference sequence). There are 17 residues in the CDR3. Losses at the gene ends were 1 base for V and 4 bases for J; bases not matched to a gene: 4. The DNA for the CDR3 is TGTGCCTTGTGGGAGGTACAACAAGAGTTGGGCAAAAAAATCAAGGTATTT. It specifies CALWEVQQELGKKIKVF.

This clone was observed many times. TCRdb's protein for this DNA is that of a much larger clone and differs from the translation at residue 11, likely a read error; the protein shown is the DNA translation. The rearrangement joins TRGV8 to TRGJ1 or TRGJ2. The CDR3 extends over 13 amino acids. Germline loops: CDR1 VENAVY, CDR2 YDSYNSRV. The V segment lost 4 bases and the J segment 14 bases; nucleotides outside the gene matches: 17. The CDR3, as DNA: TGTGCCACCTGGGAATACATTACGCAGGGGGAACTCTTT. Amino acid sequence: CATWEYITQGELF.

This clone was observed a handful of times. The TCRdb record carries a much larger clone's protein, which differs from this DNA's translation at residue 8; a read error is the likely cause, and the protein listed here is the DNA translation. The genes are TRGV9 and TRGJP. The J gene, not given by TCRdb, was assigned here from a germline match of the nucleotide sequence. Germline-derived CDR1 and CDR2 are GITISATS and ISYDGTV (reference sequence). Trimming at V came to 0 bases and at J to 4 bases, leaving 9 bases not matched to a gene. This CDR3 has 19 amino acids. The CDR3 DNA sequence: TGTGCCTTGTGGGAGGTGCACCTGACTCAAGAGTTGGGCAAAAAAATCAAGGTATTT. This gives the protein CALWEVHLTQELGKKIKVF.

This clone was counted between two and nine times. The protein held in TCRdb is that of a much larger clone and does not match this DNA's translation at residue 16, likely because of a read error; the protein shown is translated from the DNA. This rearrangement joins TRGV9 to TRGJP1. TCRdb leaves out the J gene; it was filled in here by matching the DNA to germline. CDR1 is GITISATS and CDR2 is ISYDGTV in the germline V gene (reference sequence). Trimming removed 0 bases from V and 15 bases from J; junction bases left unmatched: 22. The CDR3 runs to 17 residues. The DNA of the CDR3 is TGTGCCTTGTGGGAGGTGCAGATCGAGTTGGGCAAAAAAATCAAGATATTT. Its translation is CALWEVQIELGKKIKIF.

Of note for this clone: The TCRdb protein comes from a much larger clone and disagrees with this DNA's translation at residue 3, likely due to a read error; the protein given here is derived from the DNA. The chain combines TRGV4 with TRGJ1 or TRGJ2. The J gene was not available in TCRdb and was assigned here by matching the DNA to germline segments. The CDR3 contains 15 residues. The germline V gene encodes CDR1 EGSTGY and CDR2 YDSYTSSV. The CDR3 sequence is CAAWDGPLNYYKKLF. The DNA of the CDR3 is TGTGCCGCCTGGGATGGGCCTTTGAATTATTATAAGAAACTCTTT.